The clone carrying this T cell receptor (beta chain) was picked up a small number of times. Its antigen is unidentified. The data stem from a study of metastatic and nonmetastatic thyroid tumors. Turning to the study itself: From malignant and benign thyroid patients, repertoires in blood and in tumor or nodule tissue were compared. Study-wide results and caveats: It was reported that TCR beta diversity was significantly higher in malignant thyroid tumors than benign nodules, in blood and tumor.

CDR3 size: 11 residues. The ends were cut back, 1 base at V and 7 bases at J, with 2 bases in the middle. From germline, CDR1 is GTSNPN and CDR2 SVGIG (reference sequence). From the PCR reads, TCRdb re-called clones with MiXCR. The sample comprises over 25,000 clones, 15% to 20% of which are singletons, and approximately 10% rests with the top ten. There were no patients who had received any treatment before thyroid surgery. The TCR originated in a female donor with papillary thyroid cancer or a benign thyroid nodule (not recorded which). Some clones in this sample may be carry-over from other donors' samples. The sequencing input was blood. The chain has TRBV30 and TRBJ1-6; D remains ambiguous. The CDR3 protein is CAWSANSPLHF. CDR3 nucleotide sequence: TGTGCCTGGAGTGCGAATTCACCCCTCCACTTT.